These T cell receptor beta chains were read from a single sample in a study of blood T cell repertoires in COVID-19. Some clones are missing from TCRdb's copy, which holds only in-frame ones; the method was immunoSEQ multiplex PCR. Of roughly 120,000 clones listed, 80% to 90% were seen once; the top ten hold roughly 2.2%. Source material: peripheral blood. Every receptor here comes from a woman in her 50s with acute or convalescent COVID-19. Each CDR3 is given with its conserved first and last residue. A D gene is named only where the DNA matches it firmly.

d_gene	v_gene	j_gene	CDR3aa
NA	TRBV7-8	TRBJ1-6	CASSLEQGRAPLHF
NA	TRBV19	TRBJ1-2	CASSSIVNYGYTF
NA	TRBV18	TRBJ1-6	CASSPTTFSPLHF
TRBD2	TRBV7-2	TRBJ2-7	CASSLLAGRVHEQYF
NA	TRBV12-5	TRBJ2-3	CASGSGASTDTQYF
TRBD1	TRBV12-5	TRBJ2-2	CASGFAGGTGELFF
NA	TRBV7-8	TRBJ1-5	CASSSQSNQPQHF
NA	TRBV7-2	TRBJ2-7	CASAASTGPVDEQYF
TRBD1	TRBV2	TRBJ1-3	CASSGGQYGNTIYF
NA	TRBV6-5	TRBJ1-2	CASSRVGGAVHGYTF
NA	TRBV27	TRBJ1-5	CASSPLTAGNQPQHF
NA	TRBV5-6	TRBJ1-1	CASSLAGGGTNTEAFF
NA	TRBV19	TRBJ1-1	CASKFSPGHSEAFF
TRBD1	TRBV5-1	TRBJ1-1	CASSGQGAYTEAFF